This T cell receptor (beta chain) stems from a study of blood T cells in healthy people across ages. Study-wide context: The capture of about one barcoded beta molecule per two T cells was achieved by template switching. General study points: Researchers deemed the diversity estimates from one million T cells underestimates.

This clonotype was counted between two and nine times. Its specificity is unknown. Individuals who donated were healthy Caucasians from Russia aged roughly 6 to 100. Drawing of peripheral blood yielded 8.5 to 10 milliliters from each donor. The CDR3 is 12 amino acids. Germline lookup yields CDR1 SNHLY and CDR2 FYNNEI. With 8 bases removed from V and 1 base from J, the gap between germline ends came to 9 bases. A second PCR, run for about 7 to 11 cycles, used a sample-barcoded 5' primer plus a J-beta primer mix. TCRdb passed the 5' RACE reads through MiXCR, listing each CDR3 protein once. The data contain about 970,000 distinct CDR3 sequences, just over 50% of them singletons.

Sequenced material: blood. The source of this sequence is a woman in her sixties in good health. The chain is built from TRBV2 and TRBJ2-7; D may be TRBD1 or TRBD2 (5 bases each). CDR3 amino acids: CASGGWSYEQYF. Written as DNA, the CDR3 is TGTGCCAGCGGGGGTTGGTCCTACGAGCAGTACTTC.